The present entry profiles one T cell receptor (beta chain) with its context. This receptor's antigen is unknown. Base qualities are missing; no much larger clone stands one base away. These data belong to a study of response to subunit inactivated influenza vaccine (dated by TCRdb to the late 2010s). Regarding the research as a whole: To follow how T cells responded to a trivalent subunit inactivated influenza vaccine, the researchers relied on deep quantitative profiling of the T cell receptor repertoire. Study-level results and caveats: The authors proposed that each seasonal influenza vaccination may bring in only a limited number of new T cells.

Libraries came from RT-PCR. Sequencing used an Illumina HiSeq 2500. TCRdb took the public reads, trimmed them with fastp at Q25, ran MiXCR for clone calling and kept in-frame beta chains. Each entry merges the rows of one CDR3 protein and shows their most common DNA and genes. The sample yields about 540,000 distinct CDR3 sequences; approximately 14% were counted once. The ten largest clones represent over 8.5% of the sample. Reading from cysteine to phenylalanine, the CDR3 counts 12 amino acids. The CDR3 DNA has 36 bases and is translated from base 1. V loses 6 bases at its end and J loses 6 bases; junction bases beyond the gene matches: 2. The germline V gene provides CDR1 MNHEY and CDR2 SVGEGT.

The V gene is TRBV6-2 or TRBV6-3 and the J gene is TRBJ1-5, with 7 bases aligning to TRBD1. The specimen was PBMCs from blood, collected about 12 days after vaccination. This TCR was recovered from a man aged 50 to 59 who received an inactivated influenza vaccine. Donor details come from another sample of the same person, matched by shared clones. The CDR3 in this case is CASRTGSQPQHF. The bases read TGTGCCAGCAGGACAGGGAGTCAGCCCCAGCATTTT.